These T cell receptor beta chains were read from a single sample in a study of blood T cells in healthy people across ages. TCRdb re-derived calls from the 5' RACE reads in MiXCR, one entry per CDR3 protein. The table includes some 800,000 distinct CDR3 sequences, roughly 44% detected once. Sequenced input: blood. Source of these receptors: a man aged 55 to 70 in good health. Both conserved end residues are part of each CDR3. The order of the fields is V gene, J gene, D gene, clone size, CDR3 DNA, CDR3 protein. A D gene is named only where the DNA matches it firmly. Clone size, where shown, is once, few, many, or a class for clones that have expanded.

TRBV14	TRBJ2-1	NA	few	TGTGCCAGCAGCCCCGGAGCGGCCCCCCTTATCTACAATGAGCAGTTCTTC	CASSPGAAPLIYNEQFF
TRBV5-1	TRBJ2-7	TRBD1	few	TGCGCCAGCAGCTTGGGGACAGGGGGCATCTACGAGCAGTACTTC	CASSLGTGGIYEQYF
TRBV2	TRBJ2-4	TRBD1	NA	TGTGCCAGCACAATACAGGGGGCTATAGCCAAAGACATTCAGTACTTC	CASTIQGAIAKDIQYF
TRBV28	TRBJ1-6	TRBD1	NA	TGTGCCAGTAGGATGGACAGGGGGCCCTCACCCCTCCACTTT	CASRMDRGPSPLHF
TRBV12-3/TRBV12-4	TRBJ2-3	NA	few	TGTGCCAGCAGTCCTTATGGGGGGGGGGCAGTAGATACGCAGTATTTT	CASSPYGGGAVDTQYF
TRBV7-2	TRBJ2-5	TRBD2	NA	TGTGCCAGCAGTGCCAACCAAGCGGGGGGGCCGGAGACCCAGTACTTC	CASSANQAGGPETQYF
TRBV29-1	TRBJ2-1	TRBD2	NA	TGCAGCGCTCGCCCCCTAGCGGGGGCGGTTGATGAGCAGTTCTTC	CSARPLAGAVDEQFF
TRBV3-1	TRBJ1-1	NA	few	TGTGCCAGCAGCCAACGTTACATGAACACTGAAGCTTTCTTT	CASSQRYMNTEAFF
TRBV29-1	TRBJ2-7	NA	few	TGCAGCGTTATGGGGATCTACGAGCAGTACTTC	CSVMGIYEQYF
TRBV9	TRBJ2-2	NA	NA	TGTGCCAGCAGCGTAGCTGGGCAGGGTGGATATCCAGGGGAGCTGTTTTTT	CASSVAGQGGYPGELFF
TRBV24-1	TRBJ2-1	NA	NA	TGTGCCACCAGCCCAGGGTTTTTCGGAAACAATGAGCAGTTCTTC	CATSPGFFGNNEQFF
TRBV20-1	TRBJ1-2	NA	NA	TGCAGTGCTTACCGGGACCCGGGGGGCTATGGCTACACCTTC	CSAYRDPGGYGYTF
TRBV7-2	TRBJ2-3	NA	few	TGTGCCAGCAGCTTAGTGATCTCCGATACGCAGTATTTT	CASSLVISDTQYF
TRBV6-2/TRBV6-3	TRBJ2-7	NA	NA	TGTGCCAGCAGTTACGGGGCGACAGCGGCCGAGCAGTACTTC	CASSYGATAAEQYF
TRBV28	TRBJ2-3	TRBD2	NA	TGTGCCAGCAGCCCCCCTTGGGTCTCACGGGAGGGTACGCAGTATTTT	CASSPPWVSREGTQYF
TRBV7-2	TRBJ2-5	TRBD2	many	TGTGCCAGCAGCTCCCCTAGCGGGGTGAGGGAGACCCAGTACTTC	CASSSPSGVRETQYF
TRBV3-1	TRBJ1-2	TRBD1	NA	TGTGCCAGCAGCCCCGGGGACAGAGAGTACTATGGCTACACCTTC	CASSPGDREYYGYTF
TRBV19	TRBJ1-2	NA	NA	TGTGCCAGTATCGGGACATCTCTTAACTATGGCTACACCTTC	CASIGTSLNYGYTF
TRBV6-5	TRBJ1-2	TRBD1	NA	TGTGCCAGCAGATTGACCGGGACAGCGACTTATGGCTACACCTTC	CASRLTGTATYGYTF
TRBV9	TRBJ2-7	NA	NA	TGTGCCAGCAGCGTGAAGAAGAACTACGAGCAGTACTTC	CASSVKKNYEQYF
TRBV10-3	TRBJ2-5	NA	few	TGTGCCATCAGTACCCCCTCGGATCAAGAGACCCAGTACTTC	CAISTPSDQETQYF
TRBV7-9	TRBJ2-2	TRBD1	many	TGTGCCAGCAGCGCCGGTCAGGGGGCGGACACCGGGGAGCTGTTTTTT	CASSAGQGADTGELFF